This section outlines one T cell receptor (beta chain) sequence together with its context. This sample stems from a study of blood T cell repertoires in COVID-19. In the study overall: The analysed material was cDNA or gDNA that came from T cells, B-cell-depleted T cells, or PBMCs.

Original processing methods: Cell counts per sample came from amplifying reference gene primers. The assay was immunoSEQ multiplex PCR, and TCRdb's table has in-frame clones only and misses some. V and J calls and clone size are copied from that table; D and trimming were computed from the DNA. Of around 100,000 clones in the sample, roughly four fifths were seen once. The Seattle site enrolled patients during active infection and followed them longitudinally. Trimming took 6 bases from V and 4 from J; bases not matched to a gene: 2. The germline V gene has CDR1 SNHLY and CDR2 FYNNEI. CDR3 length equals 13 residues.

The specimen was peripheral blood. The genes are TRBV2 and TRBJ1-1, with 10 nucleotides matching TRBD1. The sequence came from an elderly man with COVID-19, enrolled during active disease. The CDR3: CASRDRGSTEAFF. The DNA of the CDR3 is TGTGCCAGCAGGGACAGGGGGAGCACTGAAGCTTTCTTT.